Sequencing of this T cell receptor (beta chain) was carried out in a study of blood T cell repertoires in COVID-19 (TCRdb year 2020). At the level of the whole study: Samples covering the acute and convalescent phases of COVID-19 were provided by collaborators in the United States, Italy and Spain. The prospective study material was composed of cDNA or gDNA derived from T cells, B-cell-depleted T cells, or PBMCs. Deeply sampled blood TCRbeta repertoires from subjects exposed to, actively infected with, or recovered from COVID-19 were included in the dataset. The repertoires were released in a freely available public database intended as a resource for research on the immune response to SARS-CoV-2. The samples were drawn from two sources: the first 160 participants of the ongoing ImmuneRACE study, and about 1,300 subjects contributed by 6 global collaborators. Nearly every sample came with metadata listing a de-identified subject ID, COVID-19 status, age in years and sex. HLA class I and class II types, where available, came from metadata supplied by the sample provider rather than from assay-based typing. What the research found in general, with its limitations: The amount of clinical and demographic metadata varied by source and participant and was provided uncurated.

Notes on this clone: Its antigen is unknown. There are no base qualities to consult, and no much larger clone falls within one base.

The immunoSEQ Assay, a bias-controlled multiplex PCR, was used to amplify TCRbeta CDR3 regions from genomic DNA. As for the authors' bioinformatics: Nucleated cell counts per sample were estimated from amplification of reference gene primers within the assay. To quantify the absolute abundance of each unique TCRbeta CDR3 rearrangement, sequence reads were collapsed and filtered. For each sample, productive Simpson clonality was calculated as the square root of Simpson's diversity index across productive rearrangements. The clones in this table, taken by TCRdb from immuneACCESS, are in-frame only. Not every clone is retained; where verified, under half of the shortfall comes from an unresolved V gene, and the cause of the rest is unknown. V, J and clone size reflect that table, while D and trimming were determined from the DNA. The sample table records 40,000 to 50,000 clones; about 88% of these occur just once. The leading ten clones occupy 3% to 3.5% of the sample.

In the prospective study, participants were roughly 18 to 100 years old, resided in around 25 geographic areas of the United States, and were enrolled through a virtual design. In the prospective study, participants were assigned to cohorts based on the clinical history participants reported in a screening survey and a study questionnaire. For ImmuneRACE Cohort 3, a participant was defined as recovered based on two consecutive negative NP/OP PCR tests, clearance by a healthcare professional, or resolution of symptoms. In the prospective study, mobile phlebotomists collected whole blood, serum and a nasopharyngeal or oropharyngeal swab from each participant. Participants in the prospective study had the option to provide additional blood draws and questionnaires over a roughly 2-month period. Prospective study blood samples were shipped either frozen or at room temperature before DNA extraction.

Specimen: PBMCs or T cells enriched from blood (not recorded which). The TCR comes from a woman between 50 and 59 years old who had recovered from COVID-19.

This receptor has the CDR3 CASSSGETEAFF. The DNA sequence is TGTGCCAGCAGTTCAGGGGAGACTGAAGCTTTCTTT. The chain links TRBV12-3 or TRBV12-4 with TRBJ1-1; a tentative D call is TRBD1 (6 bases match). The CDR3 holds 12 amino acids from the cysteine to the phenylalanine. Only CDR3 DNA is held: 36 bases, read in frame from base 1. V loses 4 bases of germline sequence and J loses 5 bases, and the interval between the two ends is 8 bases.